These T cell receptor beta chains were read from a single sample in a study of shared clonotypes between healthy human individuals. Sequenced by immunoSEQ multiplex PCR; TCRdb stores in-frame clones only, minus some. The data contain some 1,100,000 clones, about 84% of them singletons. Sample: memory CD4+ T cells from PBMCs. The receptors originated from a young man in good health. Some clones in this sample may be carry-over from other donors' samples. Both conserved end residues are trimmed from each CDR3. D genes are given only for firm matches.

j_gene: TRBJ1-1; len: 13; v_gene: TRBV11-2; d_gene: .; CDR3aa: ASSPDRYMNTEAF
j_gene: TRBJ2-5; len: 11; v_gene: TRBV5-1; d_gene: .; CDR3aa: ASSSTSRETQY
j_gene: TRBJ1-2; len: 11; v_gene: TRBV25-1; d_gene: .; CDR3aa: ASSEVAGAGYT
j_gene: TRBJ2-3; len: 14; v_gene: TRBV9; d_gene: .; CDR3aa: ASSLESSVGTDTQY
j_gene: TRBJ2-3; len: 12; v_gene: TRBV7-3; d_gene: .; CDR3aa: ASSLDGGTDTQY
j_gene: TRBJ1-4; len: 15; v_gene: TRBV10-3; d_gene: .; CDR3aa: AISESGRVGFNEKLF
j_gene: TRBJ1-2; len: 12; v_gene: TRBV7-2; d_gene: .; CDR3aa: ASSLQGDPGGYT
j_gene: TRBJ2-3; len: 14; v_gene: TRBV4-3; d_gene: TRBD2; CDR3aa: ASSQDWSSGTDTQY
j_gene: TRBJ2-7; len: 12; v_gene: TRBV5-1; d_gene: .; CDR3aa: ASSLGAGTYEQY
j_gene: TRBJ2-2; len: 13; v_gene: TRBV7-9; d_gene: .; CDR3aa: ASSFGVVIAGELF
j_gene: TRBJ2-1; len: 10; v_gene: TRBV5-4; d_gene: .; CDR3aa: ASSSVVNEQF
j_gene: TRBJ2-2; len: 10; v_gene: TRBV30; d_gene: TRBD1; CDR3aa: AWSETGQPLF
j_gene: TRBJ2-7; len: 11; v_gene: TRBV5-1; d_gene: .; CDR3aa: ASSLEPTYEQY
j_gene: TRBJ2-6; len: 11; v_gene: TRBV6-5; d_gene: .; CDR3aa: ASKSSGANVLT
j_gene: TRBJ1-4; len: 12; v_gene: TRBV6-5; d_gene: TRBD1; CDR3aa: ASRGTGTNEKLF
j_gene: TRBJ1-4; len: 13; v_gene: TRBV30; d_gene: .; CDR3aa: AWSASGDGNEKLF
j_gene: TRBJ1-5; len: 12; v_gene: TRBV19; d_gene: .; CDR3aa: AGAAGTTNQPQH
j_gene: TRBJ2-1; len: 9; v_gene: TRBV6-1; d_gene: .; CDR3aa: ASSNPGEQF
j_gene: TRBJ2-7; len: 12; v_gene: TRBV2; d_gene: TRBD2; CDR3aa: ASRPAGGLYEQY
j_gene: TRBJ2-7; len: 16; v_gene: TRBV27; d_gene: TRBD2; CDR3aa: ASRTQRQTSGRGVRQY
j_gene: TRBJ2-3; len: 12; v_gene: TRBV28; d_gene: TRBD2; CDR3aa: ASQTSGSSDTQY
j_gene: TRBJ2-5; len: 14; v_gene: TRBV5-1; d_gene: TRBD2; CDR3aa: ASSLGLAGDTETQY
j_gene: TRBJ1-2; len: 13; v_gene: TRBV28; d_gene: .; CDR3aa: ASSIGDGPFYGYT
j_gene: TRBJ2-2; len: 13; v_gene: TRBV25-1; d_gene: .; CDR3aa: ASSGYLGVAGELF
j_gene: TRBJ2-7; len: 12; v_gene: TRBV9; d_gene: .; CDR3aa: ASSVQPGGNEQY
j_gene: TRBJ2-5; len: 12; v_gene: TRBV6-5; d_gene: TRBD1; CDR3aa: ASTPDRNQETQY
j_gene: TRBJ2-1; len: 8; v_gene: TRBV29-1; d_gene: .; CDR3aa: SATYNEQF
j_gene: TRBJ1-1; len: 12; v_gene: TRBV11-1; d_gene: TRBD1; CDR3aa: ASSARGWNTEAF
j_gene: TRBJ1-4; len: 14; v_gene: TRBV2; d_gene: .; CDR3aa: ASNQQGPKANEKLF
j_gene: TRBJ1-1; len: 14; v_gene: TRBV27; d_gene: TRBD1; CDR3aa: ASSFDGTAMNTEAF
j_gene: TRBJ2-2; len: 13; v_gene: TRBV7-2; d_gene: TRBD2; CDR3aa: ASSLVGTSGGELF
j_gene: TRBJ1-1; len: 11; v_gene: TRBV19; d_gene: TRBD1; CDR3aa: ASSVPRDREAF
j_gene: TRBJ2-1; len: 14; v_gene: TRBV28; d_gene: TRBD2; CDR3aa: ASGLAGEYGVDEQF
j_gene: TRBJ2-4; len: 11; v_gene: TRBV5-1; d_gene: TRBD2; CDR3aa: ASSLGLANIQY
j_gene: TRBJ2-1; len: 11; v_gene: TRBV27; d_gene: TRBD2; CDR3aa: ASSFIAGGQQF
j_gene: TRBJ2-7; len: 8; v_gene: TRBV20-1; d_gene: .; CDR3aa: SAIPGEQY
j_gene: TRBJ1-2; len: 12; v_gene: TRBV5-1; d_gene: .; CDR3aa: ASSLAGSDYGYT
j_gene: TRBJ1-5; len: 15; v_gene: TRBV28; d_gene: .; CDR3aa: ASSWGDRGYSNQPQH
j_gene: TRBJ2-4; len: 15; v_gene: TRBV30; d_gene: TRBD1; CDR3aa: AWSPGTGLGELNIQY
j_gene: TRBJ2-1; len: 11; v_gene: TRBV19; d_gene: TRBD2; CDR3aa: ASSFGLDNEQF
j_gene: TRBJ2-6; len: 15; v_gene: TRBV5-1; d_gene: TRBD1; CDR3aa: ASSLGQGNSGANVLT
j_gene: TRBJ2-7; len: 13; v_gene: TRBV7-9; d_gene: .; CDR3aa: ASSRAAGESHEQY
j_gene: TRBJ2-2; len: 13; v_gene: TRBV28; d_gene: TRBD1; CDR3aa: ASSRTGANTGELF
j_gene: TRBJ2-3; len: 13; v_gene: TRBV18; d_gene: .; CDR3aa: ASSPGAGLTDTQY